This T cell receptor (beta chain) was sequenced during a study of CD8+ T cells in alopecia areata. The germline V gene encodes CDR1 LGHNT and CDR2 FRNRAP. Trimming stripped 0 bases from V and 1 base from J, with 13 bases between. CDR3 size: 16 residues. Following RNA extraction, reverse transcription yielded cDNA that acted as the sequencing template. Profiled with immunoSEQ multiplex PCR; TCRdb holds only in-frame clones, not every one. The sample has approximately 98,000 clones, under 60% seen once. Cell sorting was applied to PBMCs, and CD4+ and CD8+ T cells were collected. The receptor's source is a human donor with alopecia areata. The chain employs TRBV12-5 and TRBJ2-7; D ambiguous. The sequenced material came from NKG2D-low CD8+ T cells sorted from blood. The CDR3 sequence: CASGLVLAVPSYEQYF. CDR3 bases: TGTGCTAGTGGTTTGGTACTCGCGGTTCCATCCTACGAGCAGTACTTC. Filled out from reference TRBV12-5 and TRBJ2-7, the complete variable domain reads DARVTQTPRHKVTEMGQEVTMRCQPILGHNTVFWYRQTMMQGLELLAYFRNRAPLDDSGMPKDRFSAEMPDATLATLKIQPSEPRDSAVYFCASGLVLAVPSYEQYFGPGTRLTVT.